The 26 T cell receptor beta chains presented below share a single source sample, sequenced in a study of T cells in Graves' hyperthyroidism and ophthalmopathy. TCR beta CDR3 regions were amplified from RNA transcripts. TCR CDR3 underwent first-round RT-PCR with the HTBI primer set. Each CDR3 protein gets one entry after TCRdb re-called the multiplex PCR reads with MiXCR. The table shows hundreds of thousands of distinct CDR3 sequences, with 12% to 15% occurring only once. The source material was blood. Receptor source: a woman aged 40 to 50 with Graves' hyperthyroidism.

Ten or more counts support this clonotype. The chain joins TRBV25-1 to TRBJ2-2; D may be TRBD2 (6 bases). The CDR3 contains 15 residues. Trimming cost V 10 bases and J 6 bases, with 21 bases left between them. In germline, CDR1 is MGHDK, CDR2 SYGVNS. The CDR3 nucleotides read TGTGCCATCCATCCAGAGACTAGATCTCCCGGGGAGCTGTTTTTT. Translating it yields CAIHPETRSPGELFF.

The rearrangement joins TRBV4-1 to TRBJ2-5; 7 bases align to TRBD1. The CDR3 covers 15 residues. The V gene's germline CDR1 is MGHRA and CDR2 YSYEKL. V lost 3 bases and J lost 2; bases outside the gene matches: 6. This CDR3 is CASSHQDRVQETQYF. The DNA of the CDR3 is TGCGCCAGCAGCCACCAAGACAGGGTACAAGAGACCCAGTACTTC.

This clonotype was seen many times. DNA for the CDR3: TGCGCCAGCAGCCCGGAAGCTTATGCCACTGAAGCTTTCTTT. Amino acids: CASSPEAYATEAFF. The chain is built from TRBV5-1 and TRBJ1-1; D gene unclear. Trimming left V 4 bases short and J 4 bases short, with 14 bases between. Per germline, CDR1 SGHRS and CDR2 YFSETQ. This CDR3 is 14 amino acids long.

This clonotype was found many times. This chain connects TRBV2 to TRBJ2-7; D is uncertain. The V gene's germline CDR1 is SNHLY and CDR2 FYNNEI. V was pared by 5 bases and J by 0 bases, with 11 bases between. The length of the CDR3 is 14 residues. The DNA of the CDR3 is TGTGCCAGCAGTAAATGGACCAGCTCCTACGAGCAGTACTTC. Its protein is CASSKWTSSYEQYF. The full variable domain, rest sourced from reference TRBV2 and TRBJ2-7, is EPEVTQTPSHQVTQMGQEVILRCVPISNHLYFYWYRQILGQKVEFLVSFYNNEISEKSEIFDDQFSVERPDGSNFTLKIRSTKLEDSAMYFCASSKWTSSYEQYFGPGTRLTVT.

V usage is TRBV27 and J usage is TRBJ2-2; 11 nucleotides match TRBD2. V lost 2 bases, J lost 1 base, and 3 bases stayed unmatched. The CDR3 runs to 17 residues. CDR1 and CDR2 from the germline V gene are MNHEY and SMNVEV (reference sequence). CDR3 amino acids: CASSLPSGRMNTGELFF. CDR3 nucleotide sequence: TGTGCCAGCAGTTTACCTAGCGGGAGGATGAACACCGGGGAGCTGTTTTTT.

In this sample, this clonotype turned up a few times. V is TRBV4-2 and J is TRBJ1-5; D not certain. The CDR3 totals 15 residues. Trimming shortened V by 1 base and J by 2 bases, and 9 bases separated the two germline ends. Germline V CDR1 and CDR2: LGHNA, YNFKEQ. Written as DNA, the CDR3 is TGTGCCAGCAGCCAAGCCTACGTGGGCAATCAGCCCCAGCATTTT. Amino acid sequence: CASSQAYVGNQPQHF.

The chain combines TRBV7-9 with TRBJ2-3; D is possibly TRBD1 (5 bases). Trimming removed 8 bases from V and 2 bases from J, with 14 bases in between. The length of the CDR3 is 14 residues. Germline V gives CDR1 SEHNR, CDR2 FQNEAQ (reference sequence). The CDR3 bases are TGTGCCAGCTTGCAGGGTGGGGCCACAGATACGCAGTATTTT. Its protein product is CASLQGGATDTQYF. Supplemented by reference TRBV7-9 and TRBJ2-3, the full variable domain reads DTGVSQNPRHKITKRGQNVTFRCDPISEHNRLYWYRQTLGQGPEFLTYFQNEAQLEKSRLLSDRFSAERPKGSFSTLEIQRTEQGDSAMYLCASLQGGATDTQYFGPGTRLTVL.

This clonotype occurred once. This chain joins TRBV28 and TRBJ2-3, with TRBD2 matching 10 bases. The length of the CDR3 is 16 residues. Trimming cost V 4 bases and J 2 bases; bases outside gene matches: 6. The germline V gene has CDR1 MDHEN and CDR2 SYDVKM. The CDR3 coding sequence is TGTGCCAGCAGTTCGTCCCTAGCGGGAGTCACAGATACGCAGTATTTT. Its translation: CASSSSLAGVTDTQYF. Based on the CDR3 plus reference TRBV28 and TRBJ2-3, the full variable domain is DVKVTQSSRYLVKRTGEKVFLECVQDMDHENMFWYRQDPGLGLRLIYFSYDVKMKEKGDIPEGYSVSREKKERFSLILESASTNQTSMYLCASSSSLAGVTDTQYFGPGTRLTVL.

This clonotype was detected a few times. The chain has TRBV3-1 and TRBJ2-5, with D maybe TRBD2 (7 bases). Germline loops: CDR1 LGHDT, CDR2 YNNKEL (reference sequence). Trimming stripped 1 base from V and 0 bases from J, with 15 bases between. The CDR3 spans 17 residues. CDR3 residues: CASSQAGASGNQETQYF. In nucleotides, the CDR3 is TGTGCCAGCAGCCAAGCAGGGGCTAGCGGAAACCAAGAGACCCAGTACTTC.

This clonotype turned up a few times. The rearrangement joins TRBV12-3 or TRBV12-4 to TRBJ2-6; TRBD1 matches 10 bases. This CDR3 comprises 20 residues. Germline trimming cut 3 bases from V and 4 bases from J; bases unmatched to any gene: 15. CDR3 protein: CASSFRGMTGGSSGANVLTF. The CDR3 DNA follows: TGTGCCAGCAGTTTTCGGGGCATGACAGGGGGCAGCTCAGGGGCCAACGTCCTGACTTTC.

A remark on this clonotype: This may be a read error, as it is one base from a much larger clone. DNA for the CDR3: TGCGCCAGCAGCTTGGGGCAAACCTCTGGGGCCAACGTCCTGACTTTC. Amino acids: CASSLGQTSGANVLTF. This rearrangement joins TRBV5-1 to TRBJ2-6; D gene unclear. Per the germline V gene, CDR1 is SGHRS and CDR2 is YFSETQ. Trimming pared 0 bases from V and 0 bases from J, leaving 7 bases between. The CDR3 spans 16 residues.

This clonotype was seen repeatedly, ten times or more. This chain connects TRBV27 to TRBJ2-4; TRBD1 might be the D (5 bases). V was cut by 4 bases and J by 1 base, with 14 bases left in between. CDR1 is MNHEY, CDR2 SMNVEV, per germline (reference sequence). This CDR3 contains 16 residues. DNA of the CDR3: TGTGCCAGCAGTTCAGGCAGGGATCGTGCCAAAAACATTCAGTACTTC. Encoded protein: CASSSGRDRAKNIQYF.

The chain employs TRBV20-1 and TRBJ2-5; 10 nucleotides line up with TRBD2. Trimming took 8 bases from V and 1 from J; bases not matched to a gene: 10. Germline assignment: CDR1 DFQATT and CDR2 SNEGSKA (reference sequence). This CDR3 comprises 15 residues. CDR3 sequence: CSLRLTSGTQETQYF. CDR3 in DNA: TGCAGTCTAAGGCTAACTAGCGGGACCCAAGAGACCCAGTACTTC.

Comments on this clonotype: This clone may be a read error of a much larger clone one base away. V is TRBV7-9 and J is TRBJ2-3; possible D gene TRBD2, 6 bases. The germline CDR1 and CDR2 sequences are SEHNR and FQNEAQ (reference sequence). The CDR3 extends over 15 amino acids. The V end lost 4 bases, the J end lost 6 bases, and 17 bases lay between the germline ends. In DNA form, the CDR3 reads TGTGCCAGCAGCTCACTTAACGGGCGGGGCGATACGCAGTATTTT. It is translated as CASSSLNGRGDTQYF.

V gene TRBV5-1 combines with J gene TRBJ2-2; 8 positions match TRBD1. The V gene end was trimmed by 4 bases and the J gene end by 4 bases; junction bases not matched to a gene: 6. There are 15 residues in the CDR3. CDR1 SGHRS and CDR2 YFSETQ come from the germline V gene. The DNA of the CDR3 is TGCGCCAGCAGCGCGGAACAGGGGGGCACCGGGGAGCTGTTTTTT. Its translation: CASSAEQGGTGELFF.

This clonotype came up many times. The chain recombines TRBV20-1 with TRBJ2-5; TRBD2 matches at 7 bases. Losses at the gene ends were 0 bases for V and 2 bases for J; bases not matched to a gene: 6. Germline CDR1 is DFQATT and CDR2 is SNEGSKA (reference sequence). This CDR3 is 15 amino acids long. This CDR3 reads CSARDLASGQETQYF. CDR3 sequence (DNA): TGCAGTGCTAGAGATTTAGCTAGCGGTCAAGAGACCCAGTACTTC.

This clonotype was detected ten times or more. The chain links TRBV20-1 to TRBJ2-3, with 9 bases matching TRBD1. CDR1 DFQATT and CDR2 SNEGSKA come from the germline V gene (reference sequence). The CDR3 sequence is 15 residues long. V was pared by 3 bases and J by 2 bases, with 6 bases of the junction left unmatched. The CDR3 DNA is TGCAGTGCTAGGGACGGACAGGGGCTCACAGATACGCAGTATTTT. It yields the protein CSARDGQGLTDTQYF.

This clonotype has at least ten counts. The chain links TRBV6-1 to TRBJ1-1; no reliable D call. Trimming cost V 7 bases and J 6 bases, with 9 bases left between them. CDR1 is MNHNS, CDR2 SASEGT, per germline. The CDR3 length is 11 residues. CDR3 sequence reads: CASMSVAEAFF. The CDR3 DNA sequence: TGTGCCAGCATGAGTGTGGCTGAAGCTTTCTTT.

At least ten counts were recorded for this clonotype. Relative to the germline gene, one junction end is altered; a read error may explain this. The J gene is TRBJ2-7, the V gene TRBV5-1, with 11 bases aligning to TRBD2. Germline V gene lookup returns CDR1 SGHRS and CDR2 YFSETQ. The CDR3 runs 15 residues. The DNA of the CDR3 is TGTGCCAGCAGCTTAGGGACTAGCGGCTCCTACGAGCAGTACTTC. Translating it yields CASSLGTSGSYEQYF.

This clonotype was seen ten or more times. V gene TRBV30 combines with J gene TRBJ2-3; perhaps TRBD2 as D (6 bases). Germline V gives CDR1 GTSNPN, CDR2 SVGIG (reference sequence). V lost 7 bases and J lost 0, with 14 bases in between. CDR3 length equals 14 residues. The CDR3 nucleotides are TGTGCCTTGTCTCTAGCGTTTAGCACAGATACGCAGTATTTT. This encodes CALSLAFSTDTQYF.

In its sample, this clonotype was seen many times. The chain carries TRBV28 and TRBJ2-6; D gene uncertain. Germline CDR1 reads MDHEN; CDR2 reads SYDVKM. The CDR3 totals 15 residues. Trimming took off 3 bases at V and 0 bases at J, with 6 bases between the two ends. CDR3 region: CASSLGNSGANVLTF. The CDR3 bases are TGTGCCAGCAGTTTGGGGAACTCTGGGGCCAACGTCCTGACTTTC.

The rearrangement links TRBV29-1 to TRBJ1-1; D not certain. The CDR3 length is 14 residues. Germline V gene data show CDR1 as SQVTM and CDR2 as ANQGSEA. V was clipped by 5 bases and J by 1 base, with 14 bases between them. The CDR3 DNA sequence: TGCAGCGTTCTGTTAAATCGGCAGAACACTGAAGCTTTCTTT. Translation: CSVLLNRQNTEAFF.

This clonotype was detected many times. V and J are TRBV27 and TRBJ2-7; TRBD2 aligns across 9 bases. The CDR3 is 16 residues long. J gave up 5 bases and V 7 bases, and 15 bases lay outside the gene matches. Germline CDR1 and CDR2: MNHEY and SMNVEV (reference sequence). CDR3 protein: CASMGAGGLPGHEQYF. The CDR3 coding sequence is TGTGCCAGCATGGGCGCGGGAGGGCTACCAGGGCACGAGCAGTACTTC.

At least ten counts were recorded for this clonotype. V gene TRBV2 combines with J gene TRBJ2-7, with TRBD1 matching 7 bases. Trimming removed 0 bases from V and 2 bases from J; junction bases left unmatched: 7. The CDR3 length is 16 residues. In germline, CDR1 is SNHLY, CDR2 FYNNEI. CDR3 DNA sequence: TGTGCCAGCAGTGAAGCGAAGGGGGCGGTCACCTACGAGCAGTACTTC. Amino acids: CASSEAKGAVTYEQYF.

The rearrangement links TRBV25-1 to TRBJ2-1; D might be TRBD1 or TRBD2, each matching 5 bases. Trimming shortened V by 0 bases and J by 8 bases, and 11 bases separated the two germline ends. Germline CDR1 is MGHDK and CDR2 is SYGVNS. The CDR3 loop spans 14 amino acids. This chain's CDR3 is CASSEYSLGDEQFF. CDR3 DNA: TGTGCCAGCAGTGAATATTCTCTGGGGGATGAGCAGTTCTTC. The full variable domain, completed using reference TRBV25-1 and TRBJ2-1, is EADIYQTPRYLVIGTGKKITLECSQTMGHDKMYWYQQDPGMELHLIHYSYGVNSTEKGDLSSESTVSRIRTEHFPLTLESARPSHTSQYLCASSEYSLGDEQFFGPGTRLTVL.

This clonotype was observed many times. J is TRBJ2-5 and V is TRBV7-2, with D possibly TRBD1 on 5 matching bases. The V end lost 5 bases, the J end lost 4 bases, and 17 bases lay between the germline ends. The CDR3 consists of 15 residues. Germline V gene data show CDR1 as SGHTA and CDR2 as FQGNSA. As DNA, the CDR3 is TGTGCCAGCAGCCAACGGGCAGGGCCGGCAGAGACCCAGTACTTC. It yields the protein CASSQRAGPAETQYF.